Below, 20 T cell receptor beta chains from the same sample are listed, as sequenced in a study of blood T cells in healthy people across ages (dated by TCRdb to the mid-2010s). Receptor amplification or capture employed 5' RACE. These reads were obtained on an Illumina HiSeq 2500. A second PCR of roughly 7 to 11 cycles was performed with a sample-barcoded 5' primer and a J-beta primer mix. Through fastp at Q25 and MiXCR, TCRdb rebuilt clones from the public reads, retaining in-frame beta chains. CDR3 protein duplicates are merged, each entry listing the most common genes and DNA. Across this sample there are hundreds of thousands of distinct CDR3 sequences, with roughly 50% seen only once. Jointly, the top ten make up roughly 24% of the sample. Sequenced sample: blood. The receptors shown here come from a man aged 35 to 55 in good health.

The chain uses TRBV15 and TRBJ2-5; D might be TRBD1 (5 bases). The CDR3 length is 12 residues. Trimming shortened V by 9 bases and J by 1 base, and 9 bases separated the two germline ends. Germline CDR1 reads LNHNV; CDR2 reads YYDKDF (reference sequence). The CDR3 loop is CATRQLQETQYF. The DNA for the CDR3 is TGTGCCACGAGACAGCTCCAAGAGACCCAGTACTTC.

In its sample, this clonotype was seen a few times. This chain uses TRBV6-1 with TRBJ2-7, with 8 bases fitting TRBD1. V trimming: 2 bases; J trimming: 3 bases; junction bases outside the gene matches: 3. Germline loops: CDR1 MNHNS, CDR2 SASEGT. CDR3 length: 14 residues. CDR3 sequence: CASSEMDRVYEQYF. DNA of the CDR3: TGTGCCAGCAGTGAAATGGACAGGGTCTACGAGCAGTACTTC.

At least ten counts were recorded for this clonotype. The chain recombines TRBV5-1 with TRBJ2-5; D not resolved. With 1 base removed from V and 1 base from J, the gap between germline ends came to 8 bases. Germline CDR1 is SGHRS and CDR2 is YFSETQ. CDR3 length: 14 residues. In DNA form, the CDR3 reads TGCGCCAGCAGCTTGTCCGCATTCCAAGAGACCCAGTACTTC. Its protein product is CASSLSAFQETQYF.

The J gene is TRBJ2-3, the V gene TRBV4-3; D is perhaps TRBD2 (6 bases). V lost 1 base to trimming and J lost 5 bases, with 10 bases between them. The CDR3 contains 14 residues. The germline V gene has CDR1 LGHNA and CDR2 YSLEER. DNA of the CDR3: TGCGCCAGCAGCCAAGGGGGTAGCGGAGATACGCAGTATTTT. Amino acid sequence: CASSQGGSGDTQYF.

This chain connects TRBV24-1 to TRBJ2-7; the D gene is possibly TRBD1 (5 bases). The CDR3 is 14 residues long. V was clipped by 2 bases and J by 3 bases, with 10 bases between them. Germline loops: CDR1 KGHDR, CDR2 SFDVKD. CDR3 sequence reads: CATSDSTDSYEQYF. CDR3 bases: TGTGCCACCAGTGATTCCACCGACAGCTACGAGCAGTACTTC.

CDR3 sequence (DNA): TGTGCCAGCAGCTTATGGGGAGATCGCGGGGACAATGAGCAGTACTTC. Translated, it gives CASSLWGDRGDNEQYF. The gene calls are TRBV11-2 and TRBJ2-7; D is tentatively TRBD1 or TRBD2 (6 bases each). V dropped 2 bases and J dropped 7 bases, with 21 bases sitting between them. The CDR3 covers 16 residues. CDR1 and CDR2 (germline): SGHAT, FQNNGV.

The chain links TRBV7-2 to TRBJ2-2, with 7 positions matching TRBD2. V dropped 5 bases and J dropped 5; count of bases not matched to a gene: 17. Looked up from germline, CDR1 is SGHTA and CDR2 is FQGNSA. The CDR3 length is 18 residues. The CDR3 DNA reads as TGTGCCAGCAGCCCCATAGGGGTACTCGCGGGAGTTACCGGGGAGCTGTTTTTT. Translation: CASSPIGVLAGVTGELFF. Supplemented by reference TRBV7-2 and TRBJ2-2, the full variable domain reads GAGVSQSPSNKVTEKGKDVELRCDPISGHTALYWYRQSLGQGLEFLIYFQGNSAPDKSGLPSDRFSAERTGGSVSTLTIQRTQQEDSAVYLCASSPIGVLAGVTGELFFGEGSRLTVL.

The chain links TRBV20-1 to TRBJ2-7; no clear D gene. This CDR3 spans 14 amino acids. Germline CDR1 is DFQATT and CDR2 is SNEGSKA (reference sequence). V lost 2 bases, J lost 1 base, and 12 bases lay in between. The CDR3 sequence is CSARSNRISYEQYF. The DNA of the CDR3 is TGCAGTGCTAGATCGAATAGGATTTCCTACGAGCAGTACTTC.

V and J are TRBV14 and TRBJ2-7; a weak D match, TRBD1 (5 bases). Trimming took 4 bases from V and 5 from J, leaving 18 bases between them. The CDR3 is made up of 15 amino acids. Germline lookup yields CDR1 SGHDN and CDR2 FVKESK. This CDR3 reads CASSPFLAGSHEQYF. CDR3 sequence (DNA): TGTGCCAGCAGCCCCTTTTTGGCAGGGTCCCACGAGCAGTACTTC.

This clonotype was detected only a few times. V and J are TRBV29-1 and TRBJ2-3; D is undetermined. V lost 2 bases and J lost 4, with 16 bases in between. The CDR3 has 15 residues. Germline CDR1 reads SQVTM; CDR2 reads ANQGSEA. The CDR3 spells CSVESRQLGPDTQYF. DNA for the CDR3: TGCAGCGTTGAATCAAGGCAGCTAGGCCCAGATACGCAGTATTTT.

The chain combines TRBV27 with TRBJ1-5; 9 nucleotides line up with TRBD1. CDR3 size: 16 residues. The germline V gene has CDR1 MNHEY and CDR2 SMNVEV (reference sequence). V was clipped by 6 bases and J by 1 base; unmatched bases: 7. The CDR3 here is CASRPQGARSNQPQHF. The CDR3, as DNA: TGTGCCAGCAGGCCACAGGGGGCACGAAGCAATCAGCCCCAGCATTTT.

The rearrangement joins TRBV27 to TRBJ2-3; 7 bases align to TRBD2. J was trimmed by 5 bases and V by 10 bases; bases with no gene match: 15. Germline CDR1 MNHEY, CDR2 SMNVEV (reference sequence). The CDR3 extends over 15 amino acids. The CDR3 is CATAGGSGRRDTQYF. The CDR3 bases are TGTGCCACTGCCGGGGGTAGCGGGCGGAGAGATACGCAGTATTTT.

This clonotype was counted between two and nine times. The V gene is TRBV5-5, the J gene TRBJ2-7, with 9 bases aligning to TRBD2. The J segment lost 5 bases and the V segment lost 0 bases, leaving 9 bases of the junction unmatched. The CDR3 has 16 amino acids. Looked up from germline, CDR1 is SGHKS and CDR2 is YYEKEE (reference sequence). As DNA, the CDR3 is TGTGCCAGCAGCTTGGTGATAGCGGGAGCATTGGACGAGCAGTACTTC. This translates into CASSLVIAGALDEQYF.

The genes are TRBV20-1 and TRBJ1-5; TRBD1 aligns across 8 bases. The length of the CDR3 is 17 residues. Germline V CDR1 and CDR2: DFQATT, SNEGSKA (reference sequence). V lost 5 bases and J lost 0; bases outside the gene matches: 12. The CDR3 sequence is CSALGGDRMNSNQPQHF. The CDR3 nucleotides read TGCAGTGCTCTCGGGGGGGACAGGATGAATAGCAATCAGCCCCAGCATTTT.

The chain recombines TRBV12-3 or TRBV12-4 with TRBJ2-7, with 7 bases aligning to TRBD1. The J call is in doubt because the DNA end fits TRBJ2-5 better. The CDR3 extends over 14 amino acids. Written as DNA, the CDR3 is TGTGCCAGCAGTTTACCAGGACAGGAAGAGACCCAGTACTTC. It translates to CASSLPGQEETQYF.

V and J are TRBV7-2 and TRBJ2-7, with a weak D call TRBD2 (5 bases). Trimming took off 3 bases at V and 1 base at J, with 10 bases between the two ends. The CDR3 consists of 14 residues. The germline CDR1 and CDR2 sequences are SGHTA and FQGNSA. This CDR3 reads CASSFGSGSYEQYF. The CDR3 coding sequence is TGTGCCAGCAGCTTCGGCTCGGGGTCCTACGAGCAGTACTTC.

The chain couples TRBV5-1 to TRBJ2-1; 11 positions agree with TRBD1. The V gene end was trimmed by 3 bases and the J gene end by 8 bases; junction bases not matched to a gene: 7. Germline V CDR1 and CDR2: SGHRS, YFSETQ. CDR3 length equals 15 residues. CDR3 loop: CASSYRTGGRDEQFF. In nucleotides, the CDR3 is TGCGCCAGCAGCTACCGGACAGGGGGCCGGGATGAGCAGTTCTTC. Combining the CDR3 with reference TRBV5-1 and TRBJ2-1 gives the whole variable domain KAGVTQTPRYLIKTRGQQVTLSCSPISGHRSVSWYQQTPGQGLQFLFEYFSETQRNKGNFPGRFSGRQFSNSRSEMNVSTLELGDSALYLCASSYRTGGRDEQFFGPGTRLTVL.

The chain has TRBV20-1 and TRBJ1-1; D not resolved. This CDR3 is 13 amino acids long. Germline V gene data show CDR1 as DFQATT and CDR2 as SNEGSKA (reference sequence). As DNA, the CDR3 is TGCACCTCGCCGAGTGTCCTGAACACTGAAGCTTTCTTT. Protein: CTSPSVLNTEAFF.

This chain uses TRBV4-1 with TRBJ2-1, with D unclear. Trimming took off 8 bases at V and 2 bases at J, with 10 bases between the two ends. CDR3 length equals 13 residues. Germline loops: CDR1 MGHRA, CDR2 YSYEKL. The CDR3 reads CASPSRAYNEQFF. DNA of the CDR3: TGCGCCAGCCCGTCCCGCGCCTACAATGAGCAGTTCTTC.

This clonotype was detected a few times. The V gene is TRBV30, the J gene TRBJ2-3; D is ambiguous. Trimming removed 4 bases at V and 9 bases at J, with 11 bases between. CDR1 and CDR2 (germline): GTSNPN, SVGIG (reference sequence). This CDR3 is built from 11 residues. The CDR3 DNA sequence: TGTGCCTGGATAATAGGGTCGACGCAGTATTTT. It is translated as CAWIIGSTQYF.